This TCR beta chain was sequenced for a study of blood T cell repertoires in COVID-19. Study at large: The origin of the acute and convalescent COVID-19 samples was the United States, Italy and Spain. PBMCs, B-cell-depleted T cells, or T cells provided the cDNA or gDNA that made up the material.

This clone appeared a single time. In the source study's methods: Reference gene primers were amplified, and this amplification served to estimate nucleated cell counts. Clones were sequenced by immunoSEQ multiplex PCR, and TCRdb holds only the in-frame ones, with some missing. D and trimming were read from the DNA, whereas the V and J calls and clone size are those reported in that table. This sample has over 150,000 clones, with around 83% found just once. Sequencing input: peripheral blood. This TCR was sampled from a woman in her fifties or sixties with acute or convalescent COVID-19.

The DNA for the CDR3 is TGTGCCAGCTCACTTGTCGACAGGGCCGGGGATGGCTACACCTTC. Residues: CASSLVDRAGDGYTF. The V call is TRBV18, the J call TRBJ1-2, with 7 bases that match TRBD1. This CDR3 region has 15 residues. Germline trimming cut 4 bases from V and 6 bases from J; bases unmatched to any gene: 11. Germline V gene sequence: CDR1 KGHSH, CDR2 LQKENI.